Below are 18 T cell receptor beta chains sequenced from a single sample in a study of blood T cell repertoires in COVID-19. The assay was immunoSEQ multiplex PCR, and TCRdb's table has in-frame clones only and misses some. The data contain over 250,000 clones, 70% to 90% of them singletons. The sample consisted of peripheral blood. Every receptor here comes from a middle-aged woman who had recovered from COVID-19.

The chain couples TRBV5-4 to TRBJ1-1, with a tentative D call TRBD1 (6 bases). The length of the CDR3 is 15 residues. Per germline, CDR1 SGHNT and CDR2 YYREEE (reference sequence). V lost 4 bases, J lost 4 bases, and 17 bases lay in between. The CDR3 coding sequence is TGTGCCAGCAGCAACCCCAGGGGCGGGGGCACTGAAGCTTTCTTT. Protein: CASSNPRGGGTEAFF.

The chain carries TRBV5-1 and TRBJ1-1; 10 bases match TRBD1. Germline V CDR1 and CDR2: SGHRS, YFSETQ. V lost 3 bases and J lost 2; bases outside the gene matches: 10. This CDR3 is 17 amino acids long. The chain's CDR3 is CASSYMGQGKRNTEAFF. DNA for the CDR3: TGCGCCAGCAGCTACATGGGACAGGGGAAAAGAAACACTGAAGCTTTCTTT.

CDR3 region: CASSVGLAGGETQYF. CDR3 nucleotides: TGTGCCAGCAGCGTCGGACTAGCGGGAGGGGAGACGCAGTATTTT. The chain joins TRBV9 to TRBJ2-3; 15 bases match TRBD2. Germline lookup yields CDR1 SGDLS and CDR2 YYNGEE. This CDR3 has 15 residues. V shed 2 bases and J 9 bases; nucleotides not matched to a gene: 4.

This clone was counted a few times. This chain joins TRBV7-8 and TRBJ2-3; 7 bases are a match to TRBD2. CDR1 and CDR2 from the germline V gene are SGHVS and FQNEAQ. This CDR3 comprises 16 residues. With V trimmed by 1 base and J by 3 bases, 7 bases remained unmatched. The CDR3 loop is CASSLGGGSRTDTQYF. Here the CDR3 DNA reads TGTGCCAGCAGCTTAGGGGGCGGGAGTCGGACAGATACGCAGTATTTT.

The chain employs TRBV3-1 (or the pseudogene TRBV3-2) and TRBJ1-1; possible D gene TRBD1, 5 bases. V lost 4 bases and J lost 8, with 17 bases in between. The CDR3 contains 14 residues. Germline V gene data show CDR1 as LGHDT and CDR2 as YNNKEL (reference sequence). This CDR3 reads CASSPGGGVGEAFF. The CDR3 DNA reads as TGTGCCAGCAGCCCCGGTGGGGGGGTTGGGGAAGCTTTCTTT.

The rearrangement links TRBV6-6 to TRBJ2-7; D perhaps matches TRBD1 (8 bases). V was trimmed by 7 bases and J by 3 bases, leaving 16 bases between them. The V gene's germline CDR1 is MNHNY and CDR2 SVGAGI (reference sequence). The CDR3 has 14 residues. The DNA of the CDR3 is TGTGCCAGCACCCCACAGGGGGGGAGCTACGAGCAGTACTTC. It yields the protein CASTPQGGSYEQYF.

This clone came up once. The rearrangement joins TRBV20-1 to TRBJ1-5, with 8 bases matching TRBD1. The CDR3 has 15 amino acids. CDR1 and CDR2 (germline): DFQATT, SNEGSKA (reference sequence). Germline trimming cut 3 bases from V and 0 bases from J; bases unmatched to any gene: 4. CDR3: CSASPGGYSNQPQHF. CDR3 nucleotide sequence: TGCAGTGCTAGTCCAGGGGGCTATAGCAATCAGCCCCAGCATTTT.

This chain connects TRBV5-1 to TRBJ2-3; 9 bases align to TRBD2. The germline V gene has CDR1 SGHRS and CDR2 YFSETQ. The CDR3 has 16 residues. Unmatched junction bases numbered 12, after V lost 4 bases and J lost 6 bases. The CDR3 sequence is CASSPPLAGVQDTQYF. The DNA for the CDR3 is TGCGCCAGCAGCCCCCCACTAGCGGGTGTCCAGGATACGCAGTATTTT.

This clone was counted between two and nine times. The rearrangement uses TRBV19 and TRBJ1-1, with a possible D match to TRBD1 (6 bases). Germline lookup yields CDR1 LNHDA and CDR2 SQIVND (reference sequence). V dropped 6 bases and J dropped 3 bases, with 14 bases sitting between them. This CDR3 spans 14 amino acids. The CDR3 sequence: CASSPQGGYTEAFF. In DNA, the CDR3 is TGTGCCAGTAGCCCACAGGGAGGGTACACTGAAGCTTTCTTT.

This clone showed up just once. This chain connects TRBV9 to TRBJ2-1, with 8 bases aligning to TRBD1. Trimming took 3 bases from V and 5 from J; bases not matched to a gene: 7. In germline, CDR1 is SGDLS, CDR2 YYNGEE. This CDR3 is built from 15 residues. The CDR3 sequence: CASSAAGGLDNEQFF. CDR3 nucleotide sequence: TGTGCCAGCAGCGCCGCAGGGGGCCTAGACAATGAGCAGTTCTTC.

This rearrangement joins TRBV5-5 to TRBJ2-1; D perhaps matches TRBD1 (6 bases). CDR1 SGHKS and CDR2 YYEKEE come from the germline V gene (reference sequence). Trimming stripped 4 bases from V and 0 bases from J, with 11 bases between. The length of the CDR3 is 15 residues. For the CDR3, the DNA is TGTGCCAGCAGCCGGGACATAAACTCCTACAATGAGCAGTTCTTC. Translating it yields CASSRDINSYNEQFF.

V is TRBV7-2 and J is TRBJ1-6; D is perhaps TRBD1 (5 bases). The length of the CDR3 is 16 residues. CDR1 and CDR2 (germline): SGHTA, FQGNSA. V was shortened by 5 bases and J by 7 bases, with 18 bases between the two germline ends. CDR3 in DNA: TGTGCCAGCAGCCCCCCCCAGGGTAGGATGAATTCACCCCTCCACTTT. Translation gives CASSPPQGRMNSPLHF.

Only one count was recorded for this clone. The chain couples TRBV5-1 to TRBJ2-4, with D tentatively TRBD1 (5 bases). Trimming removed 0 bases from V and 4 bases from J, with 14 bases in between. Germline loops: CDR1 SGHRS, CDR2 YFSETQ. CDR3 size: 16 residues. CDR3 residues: CASSLGAQGTKNIQYF. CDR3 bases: TGCGCCAGCAGCTTGGGGGCCCAGGGCACAAAAAACATTCAGTACTTC.

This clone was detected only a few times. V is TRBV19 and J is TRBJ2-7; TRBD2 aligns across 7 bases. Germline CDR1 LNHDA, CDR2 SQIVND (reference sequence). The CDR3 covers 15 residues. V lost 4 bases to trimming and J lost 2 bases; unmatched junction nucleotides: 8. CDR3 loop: CASSTTWGGPYEQYF. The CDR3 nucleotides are TGTGCCAGTAGTACAACATGGGGGGGTCCCTACGAGCAGTACTTC. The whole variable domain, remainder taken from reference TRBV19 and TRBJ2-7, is DGGITQSPKYLFRKEGQNVTLSCEQNLNHDAMYWYRQDPGQGLRLIYYSQIVNDFQKGDIAEGYSVSREKKESFPLTVTSAQKNPTAFYLCASSTTWGGPYEQYFGPGTRLTVT.

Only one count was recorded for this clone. CDR3 amino acids: CASRDGQGNSPLHF. CDR3 coding DNA: TGTGCCAGCAGAGATGGACAGGGCAATTCACCCCTCCACTTT. This chain joins TRBV9 and TRBJ1-6; 8 bases are a match to TRBD1. Germline loops: CDR1 SGDLS, CDR2 YYNGEE. V shed 5 bases and J 7 bases; nucleotides not matched to a gene: 5. This CDR3 region has 14 residues.

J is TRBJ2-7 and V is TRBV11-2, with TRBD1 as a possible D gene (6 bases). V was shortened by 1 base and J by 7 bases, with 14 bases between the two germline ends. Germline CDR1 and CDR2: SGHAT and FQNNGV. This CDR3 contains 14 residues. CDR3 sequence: CASSLGPRGGEQYF. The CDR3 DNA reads TGTGCCAGCAGCTTAGGTCCCAGGGGTGGTGAGCAGTACTTC. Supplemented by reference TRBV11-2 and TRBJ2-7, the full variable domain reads EAGVAQSPRYKIIEKRQSVAFWCNPISGHATLYWYQQILGQGPKLLIQFQNNGVVDDSQLPKDRFSAERLKGVDSTLKIQPAKLEDSAVYLCASSLGPRGGEQYFGPGTRLTVT.

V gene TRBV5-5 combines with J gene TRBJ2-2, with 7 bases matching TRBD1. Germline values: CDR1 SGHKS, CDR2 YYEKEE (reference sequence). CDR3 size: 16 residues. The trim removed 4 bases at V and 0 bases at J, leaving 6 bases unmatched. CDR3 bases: TGTGCCAGCAGCCAACCCACAGGGGCGAACACCGGGGAGCTGTTTTTT. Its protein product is CASSQPTGANTGELFF.

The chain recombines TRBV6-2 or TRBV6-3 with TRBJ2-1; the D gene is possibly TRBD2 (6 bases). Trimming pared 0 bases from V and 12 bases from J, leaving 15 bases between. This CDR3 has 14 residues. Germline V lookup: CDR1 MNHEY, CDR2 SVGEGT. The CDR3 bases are TGTGCCAGCAGTTACTCGGGGCCGGGGGTGCGGCAGTTCTTC. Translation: CASSYSGPGVRQFF.